This T cell receptor beta chain was found in a study of long-term antiretroviral therapy in people with HIV. Running of the v3.0 immunoSEQ assay took place at survey level. Data came from immunoSEQ multiplex PCR; TCRdb stores just in-frame clones and leaves some out. The sample lists some 12,000 clones, roughly 91% occurring once. Each HIV-infected participant was given treatment in the United States. The samples comprised about 0.85-11 million cryopreserved PBMC ahead of DNA extraction. With V trimmed by 4 bases and J by 6 bases, 5 bases remained unmatched. Germline-derived CDR1 and CDR2 are SGHTS and YDEGEE. This CDR3 contains 13 residues.

The TCR comes from a middle-aged woman with HIV. The source was unsorted PBMCs, collected 0.2 years before starting antiretroviral therapy. The chain uses TRBV5-8 and TRBJ1-2; 8 bases align to TRBD1. The CDR3 here is CASSRTGLDGYTF. CDR3 sequence (DNA): TGTGCCAGCAGCCGGACAGGGTTAGATGGCTACACCTTC.